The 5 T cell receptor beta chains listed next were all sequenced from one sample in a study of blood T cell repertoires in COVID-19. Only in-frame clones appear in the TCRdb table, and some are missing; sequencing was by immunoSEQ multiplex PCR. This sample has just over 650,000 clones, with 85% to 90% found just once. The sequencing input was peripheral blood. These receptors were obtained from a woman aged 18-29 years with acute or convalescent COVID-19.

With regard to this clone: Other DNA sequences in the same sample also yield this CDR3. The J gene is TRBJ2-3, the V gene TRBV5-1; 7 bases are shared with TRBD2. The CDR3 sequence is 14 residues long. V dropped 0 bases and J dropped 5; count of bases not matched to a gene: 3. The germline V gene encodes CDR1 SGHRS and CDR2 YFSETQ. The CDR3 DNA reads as TGCGCCAGCAGCTTGGTGGCGGGGGTAGATACGCAGTATTTT. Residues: CASSLVAGVDTQYF.

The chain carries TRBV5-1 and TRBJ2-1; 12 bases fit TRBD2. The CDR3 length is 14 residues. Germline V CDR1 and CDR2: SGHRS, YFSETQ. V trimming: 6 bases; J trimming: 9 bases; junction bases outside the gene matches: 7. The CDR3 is CASNLAGGPGEQFF. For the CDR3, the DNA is TGCGCCAGCAACCTAGCGGGGGGGCCGGGTGAGCAGTTCTTC.

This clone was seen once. The CDR3 coding sequence is TGTGCCAGCAGTTTAATTGAGAATTCACCCCTCCACTTT. This encodes CASSLIENSPLHF. V usage is TRBV12-3 or TRBV12-4 and J usage is TRBJ1-6, with D hard to call. Between the trimmed V and J ends, which lost 2 bases and 7 bases, there was a span of 6 bases. CDR3 length equals 13 residues.

CDR3 region: CASRRQTIRDPQHF. The CDR3 DNA follows: TGTGCCAGCAGACGACAGACCATTCGCGACCCCCAGCATTTT. This chain joins TRBV2 and TRBJ1-5; perhaps TRBD1 as D (5 bases). The V gene's germline CDR1 is SNHLY and CDR2 FYNNEI. The CDR3 is 14 residues long. V lost 6 bases, J lost 10 bases, and 19 bases lay in between.

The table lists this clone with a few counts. For the CDR3, the DNA is TGTGCCAGCAGCTTAGAGGCAGCGGATAACACCATATATTTT. Protein sequence: CASSLEAADNTIYF. J is TRBJ1-3 and V is TRBV7-2; D not resolved. The CDR3 length is 14 residues. Germline assignment: CDR1 SGHTA and CDR2 FQGNSA. V gave up 1 base and J gave up 7 bases, with 11 bases separating them.